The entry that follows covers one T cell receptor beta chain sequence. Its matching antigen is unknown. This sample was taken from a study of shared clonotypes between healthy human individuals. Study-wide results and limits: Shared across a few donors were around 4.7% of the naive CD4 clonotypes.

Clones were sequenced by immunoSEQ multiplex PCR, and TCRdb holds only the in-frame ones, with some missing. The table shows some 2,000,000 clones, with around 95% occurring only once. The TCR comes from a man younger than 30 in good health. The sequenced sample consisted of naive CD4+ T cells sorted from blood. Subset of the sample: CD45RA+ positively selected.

This CDR3 reads CASSLGPFYEQYF. The CDR3 coding sequence is TGTGCCAGCAGCTTAGGGCCGTTCTACGAGCAGTACTTC. The V gene is TRBV11-2, the J gene TRBJ2-7; no clear D. The ends were cut back, 1 base at V and 3 bases at J, with 7 bases in the middle. Germline CDR1 reads SGHAT; CDR2 reads FQNNGV. The CDR3 consists of 13 residues.